The table lists the clone carrying this T cell receptor beta chain with a few counts. Antigen specificity is unknown. As for treatment: approximately 9-day PBMC culture with coronavirus spike peptide pools or control peptides (ViraFEST assay). Both day 3 and day 7 involved replacing half of the medium with fresh IL-2 medium. The data were taken from a study of vaccination and CD4 T cells after COVID-19. Study information: The cells in question were stimulated using overlapping spike peptides derived from SARS-CoV-2, HCoV-NL63, HCoV-OC43 and HCoV-229E. The control cultures got either a CEFX pool, an HIV-1 Nef pool, or no peptide at all.

Scientists ran DNA taken from cultured CD4+ T cells through the Oncomine TCR Beta short-read assay for sequencing. A single record per CDR3 protein comes from TCRdb applying MiXCR to the PCR reads. The sample carries more than 13,000 distinct CDR3 sequences, around 55% recorded once. CDR1 DFQATT and CDR2 SNEGSKA come from the germline V gene (reference sequence). The CDR3 length is 15 residues. V lost 4 bases, J lost 5 bases, and 20 bases lay in between. The clonotype comes from a human donor who had recovered from COVID-19. The V call is TRBV20-1, the J call TRBJ2-5, with D unresolved. The source was CD4+ T cells from blood, cultured in vitro, collected before SARS-CoV-2 vaccination. The CDR3 sequence: CSANQPTGDSETQYF. In nucleotides, the CDR3 is TGCAGTGCTAACCAACCCACTGGGGATTCGGAGACCCAGTACTTC.